One sample yielded the 23 T cell receptor beta chains listed below, sequenced in a study of cytomegalovirus exposure and HLA in healthy donors. Some clones are missing from TCRdb's copy, which holds only in-frame ones; the method was immunoSEQ multiplex PCR. The data contain roughly 120,000 clones, around 90% of them seen just once; the ten biggest clones take up over 1.5%. The sequenced material came from PBMCs. The receptors derive from a woman aged 18-29 years in good health and CMV-seronegative.

The V and J genes are TRBV13 and TRBJ2-1; 8 bases are shared with TRBD1. Germline trimming cut 2 bases from V and 7 bases from J; bases unmatched to any gene: 4. Germline assignment: CDR1 PRHDT and CDR2 FYEKMQ (reference sequence). CDR3 length: 14 amino acids. CDR3 amino acids: CASSLQGAGNEQFF. The CDR3 DNA reads as TGTGCCAGCAGCTTACAGGGGGCTGGGAATGAGCAGTTCTTC.

This clone was seen a single time. J is TRBJ2-7 and V is TRBV12-1; no DNA check was done on the table's D call, TRBD2. TRBV12-1 is termed a pseudogene. The CDR3 totals 23 residues. The CDR3 nucleotides are TGTGCCAGCACCGGACCGGGACTAGCGGGTGAGGGGCAGCTTAAGGTGAAGGAGTACGAGCAGTACTTC. As protein: CASTGPGLAGEGQLKVKEYEQYF.

DNA for the CDR3: TGTGCCAGCTCACCAGATTTGACAGGGAGCTATGGCTACACCTTC. Translation gives CASSPDLTGSYGYTF. V is TRBV18 and J is TRBJ1-2; the match to TRBD1 covers 7 bases. Germline CDR1 reads KGHSH; CDR2 reads LQKENI. V was clipped by 2 bases and J by 4 bases; unmatched bases: 7. This CDR3 contains 15 residues.

This chain links TRBV6-1 with TRBJ1-5; unclear D gene. Per the germline V gene, CDR1 is MNHNS and CDR2 is SASEGT. This CDR3 is 13 amino acids long. V was cut by 5 bases and J by 7 bases, with 12 bases left in between. Here the CDR3 DNA reads TGTGCCAGCAGTTTAGATGCGGGGCAGCCCCAGCATTTT. This codes for CASSLDAGQPQHF.

The chain joins TRBV5-1 to TRBJ2-3, with 7 bases identical to TRBD1. Germline CDR1 is SGHRS and CDR2 is YFSETQ. J was trimmed by 2 bases and V by 2 bases; bases with no gene match: 5. CDR3 length: 15 amino acids. The CDR3 DNA is TGCGCCAGCAGCTTCGGACAGGAGAACACAGATACGCAGTATTTT. As protein: CASSFGQENTDTQYF.

This clone occurred once. The chain carries TRBV5-4 and TRBJ1-1, with TRBD1 as a possible D gene (6 bases). Trimming took off 1 base at V and 5 bases at J, with 18 bases between the two ends. The CDR3 sequence is 16 residues long. Germline CDR1 SGHNT, CDR2 YYREEE (reference sequence). CDR3 region: CASSLSLGGGRTEAFF. CDR3 DNA sequence: TGTGCCAGCAGCTTGTCCCTTGGTGGGGGCAGGACTGAAGCTTTCTTT.

The table lists this clone with a few counts. Written as DNA, the CDR3 is TGTGCCAGCAGCTTGGCCACTTCTCGGAACACTGAAGCTTTCTTT. It encodes CASSLATSRNTEAFF. V usage is TRBV5-8 and J usage is TRBJ1-1; D is uncertain. Trimming took 0 bases from V and 1 from J, leaving 10 bases between them. Per germline, CDR1 SGHTS and CDR2 YDEGEE. The CDR3 covers 15 residues. Together with reference TRBV5-8 and TRBJ1-1, the CDR3 gives the full variable domain: EAGVTQSPTHLIKTRGQQATLRCSPISGHTSVYWYQQALGLGLQFLLWYDEGEERNRGNFPPRFSGRQFPNYSSELNVNALELEDSALYLCASSLATSRNTEAFFGQGTRLTVV.

The rearrangement joins TRBV5-1 to TRBJ2-7, with 9 bases aligning to TRBD2. Germline CDR1 is SGHRS and CDR2 is YFSETQ. The CDR3 covers 13 residues. The V and J ends lost 3 bases and 4 bases, in that order; junction bases with no gene match: 2. As DNA, the CDR3 is TGCGCCAGCAGCTCTAGCGGGAAGTACGAGCAGTACTTC. Residues: CASSSSGKYEQYF.

The V gene is TRBV6-1, the J gene TRBJ2-1, with 8 bases fitting TRBD1. V shed 3 bases, J shed 6 bases, and the junction held 4 bases outside the gene matches. CDR3 length: 14 amino acids. Germline CDR1 reads MNHNS; CDR2 reads SASEGT. DNA for the CDR3: TGTGCCAGCAGTGACAGGGGGCCCCGCAATGAGCAGTTCTTC. Its protein product is CASSDRGPRNEQFF.

The chain has TRBV6-6 and TRBJ2-1, with D hard to call. CDR1 and CDR2 (germline): MNHNY, SVGAGI (reference sequence). V dropped 7 bases and J dropped 4 bases, with 11 bases sitting between them. The CDR3 is 13 residues long. In nucleotides, the CDR3 is TGTGCCAGCATCCGAGACTTATACAATGAGCAGTTCTTC. Its translation: CASIRDLYNEQFF.

The V and J genes are TRBV4-3 and TRBJ1-1, with D possibly TRBD1 on 5 matching bases. This CDR3 comprises 14 residues. CDR1 is LGHNA, CDR2 YSLEER, per germline. The germline V and J ends were trimmed by 4 bases and 6 bases, with 15 bases remaining between them. The CDR3 reads CASSPSQGRAEAFF. The CDR3 DNA reads TGCGCCAGCAGCCCCTCCCAGGGCAGGGCTGAAGCTTTCTTT.

V and J are TRBV19 and TRBJ2-7; D is possibly TRBD2 (5 bases). Germline assignment: CDR1 LNHDA and CDR2 SQIVND (reference sequence). V dropped 0 bases and J dropped 0 bases, with 18 bases sitting between them. The CDR3 is 18 amino acids. CDR3 residues: CASSIDLYRAESSYEQYF. The CDR3 bases are TGTGCCAGTAGTATAGACCTATACCGAGCGGAGAGCTCCTACGAGCAGTACTTC. Looking up the rest from reference TRBV19 and TRBJ2-7 gives the full variable domain: DGGITQSPKYLFRKEGQNVTLSCEQNLNHDAMYWYRQDPGQGLRLIYYSQIVNDFQKGDIAEGYSVSREKKESFPLTVTSAQKNPTAFYLCASSIDLYRAESSYEQYFGPGTRLTVT.

The V call is TRBV30, the J call TRBJ1-2; 11 bases align to TRBD1. Losses at the gene ends were 3 bases for V and 4 bases for J; bases not matched to a gene: 7. The CDR3 is 15 residues long. The germline V gene has CDR1 GTSNPN and CDR2 SVGIG (reference sequence). The CDR3: CAWRPGQGAIYGYTF. The CDR3 coding sequence is TGTGCCTGGAGGCCCGGACAGGGGGCAATCTATGGCTACACCTTC.

The chain links TRBV7-8 to TRBJ1-3; TRBD1 matches at 7 bases. Trimming took 5 bases from V and 0 from J; bases not matched to a gene: 10. The CDR3 sequence is 17 residues long. Germline CDR1 is SGHVS and CDR2 is FQNEAQ. The CDR3 bases are TGTGCCAGCAGCACCAGGACAGGCGCTTACTCTGGAAACACCATATATTTT. This translates into CASSTRTGAYSGNTIYF. Variable domain in full (rest from reference TRBV7-8 and TRBJ1-3): GAGVSQSPRYKVAKRGQDVALRCDPISGHVSLFWYQQALGQGPEFLTYFQNEAQLDKSGLPSDRFFAERPEGSVSTLKIQRTQQEDSAVYLCASSTRTGAYSGNTIYFGEGSWLTVV.

The J gene is TRBJ2-7, the V gene TRBV9, with 9 positions matching TRBD1. J gave up 4 bases and V 3 bases, and 5 bases lay outside the gene matches. Germline V lookup: CDR1 SGDLS, CDR2 YYNGEE. The CDR3 covers 14 residues. The CDR3 loop reads CASSARTGEYEQYF. CDR3 coding DNA: TGTGCCAGCAGCGCCCGGACAGGGGAATACGAGCAGTACTTC.

This clone was counted once. This rearrangement joins TRBV5-1 to TRBJ1-2; weak D call: TRBD1 (5 bases). The germline gives CDR1 SGHRS, CDR2 YFSETQ. The V end was cut by 3 bases, the J end by 0 bases, with 15 bases between. There are 16 residues in the CDR3. Written as DNA, the CDR3 is TGCGCCAGCAGCTCGGGCCGACAGACCGCTAACTATGGCTACACCTTC. Its translation is CASSSGRQTANYGYTF. Complete variable domain (other parts from reference TRBV5-1 and TRBJ1-2): KAGVTQTPRYLIKTRGQQVTLSCSPISGHRSVSWYQQTPGQGLQFLFEYFSETQRNKGNFPGRFSGRQFSNSRSEMNVSTLELGDSALYLCASSSGRQTANYGYTFGSGTRLTVV.

The sample holds one count of this clone. The chain combines TRBV7-3 with TRBJ2-3, with D possibly matching TRBD2 (6 bases). Germline V lookup: CDR1 SGHTA, CDR2 FQGTGA. Between the trimmed V and J ends, which lost 5 bases and 1 base, there was a span of 16 bases. CDR3 size: 16 residues. CDR3 coding DNA: TGTGCCAGCAGCCCCTCGGGACTGGCCCGCACAGATACGCAGTATTTT. This codes for CASSPSGLARTDTQYF.

The V gene is TRBV2, the J gene TRBJ1-1, with TRBD1 matching 11 bases. The CDR3 sequence is 14 residues long. Germline CDR1 SNHLY, CDR2 FYNNEI. The junction had 4 bases not matched to a gene; V was cut back by 6 bases and J by 4 bases. CDR3 sequence reads: CASRVGTGGTEAFF. As DNA, the CDR3 is TGTGCCAGCAGGGTGGGGACAGGGGGCACTGAAGCTTTCTTT.

The rearrangement uses TRBV6-6 and TRBJ1-2; D perhaps matches TRBD1 (6 bases). CDR1 is MNHNY, CDR2 SVGAGI, per germline (reference sequence). CDR3 length equals 14 residues. V lost 2 bases to trimming and J lost 1 base, with 8 bases between them. CDR3 sequence (DNA): TGTGCCAGCAGTTACAAACAGGGTAACTATGGCTACACCTTC. As protein: CASSYKQGNYGYTF.

This clone occurred once. The genes are TRBV2 and TRBJ2-7; tentative D call: TRBD1 (6 bases). The germline V and J ends were trimmed by 6 bases and 1 base, with 13 bases remaining between them. The CDR3 sequence is 14 residues long. Germline CDR1 SNHLY, CDR2 FYNNEI. CDR3 in DNA: TGTGCCAGCAGGGTTTGGACAGTTTCCTACGAGCAGTACTTC. Amino acid sequence: CASRVWTVSYEQYF.

The rearrangement joins TRBV28 to TRBJ2-1; TRBD2 is a possible D gene (6 bases). CDR1 and CDR2 (germline): MDHEN, SYDVKM. The CDR3 covers 16 residues. V was shortened by 7 bases and J by 0 bases, with 16 bases between the two germline ends. For the CDR3, the DNA is TGTGCCAGCACCATTTCGACTAGGATCTCCTACAATGAGCAGTTCTTC. Translated, it gives CASTISTRISYNEQFF. The variable domain in full, with the rest retrieved from reference TRBV28 and TRBJ2-1, is DVKVTQSSRYLVKRTGEKVFLECVQDMDHENMFWYRQDPGLGLRLIYFSYDVKMKEKGDIPEGYSVSREKKERFSLILESASTNQTSMYLCASTISTRISYNEQFFGPGTRLTVL.

The V and J genes are TRBV4-2 and TRBJ2-4; D gene ambiguous. V was pared by 0 bases and J by 6 bases, with 9 bases between. CDR1 is LGHNA and CDR2 is YNFKEQ in the germline V gene. The CDR3 loop spans 14 amino acids. CDR3 DNA: TGTGCCAGCAGCCAAGATGGCGGTCGAAACATTCAGTACTTC. It encodes CASSQDGGRNIQYF.

The rearrangement joins TRBV7-8 to TRBJ1-4; the D gene is possibly TRBD1 (6 bases). The CDR3 has 15 residues. V lost 4 bases to trimming and J lost 0 bases, with 9 bases between them. CDR1 is SGHVS and CDR2 is FQNEAQ in the germline V gene. DNA of the CDR3: TGTGCCAGCAGCTATGGACAGACAACTAATGAAAAACTGTTTTTT. It codes for CASSYGQTTNEKLFF.